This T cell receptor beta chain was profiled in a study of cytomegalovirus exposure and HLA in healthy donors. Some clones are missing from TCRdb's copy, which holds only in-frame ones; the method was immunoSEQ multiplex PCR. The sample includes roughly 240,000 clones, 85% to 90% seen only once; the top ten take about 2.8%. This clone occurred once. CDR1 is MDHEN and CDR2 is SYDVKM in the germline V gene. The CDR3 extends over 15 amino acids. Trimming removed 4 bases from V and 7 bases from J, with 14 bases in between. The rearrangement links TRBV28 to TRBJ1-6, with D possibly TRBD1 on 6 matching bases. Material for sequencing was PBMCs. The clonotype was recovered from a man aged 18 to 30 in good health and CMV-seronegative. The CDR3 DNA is TGTGCCAGCAGTTCACCCGGGACACAGAATTCACCCCTCCACTTT. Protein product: CASSSPGTQNSPLHF.